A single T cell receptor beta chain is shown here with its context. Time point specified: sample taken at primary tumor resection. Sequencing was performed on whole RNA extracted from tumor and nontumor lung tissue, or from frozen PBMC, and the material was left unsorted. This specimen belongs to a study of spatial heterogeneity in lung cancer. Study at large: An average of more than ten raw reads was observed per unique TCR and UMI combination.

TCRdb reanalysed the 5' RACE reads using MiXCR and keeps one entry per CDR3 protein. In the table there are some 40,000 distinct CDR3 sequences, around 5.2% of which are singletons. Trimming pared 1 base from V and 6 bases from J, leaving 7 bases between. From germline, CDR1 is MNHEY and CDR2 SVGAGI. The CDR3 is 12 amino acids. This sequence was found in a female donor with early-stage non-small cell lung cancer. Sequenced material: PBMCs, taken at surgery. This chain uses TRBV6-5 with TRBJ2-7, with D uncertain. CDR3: CASSYWSGEQYF. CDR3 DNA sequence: TGTGCCAGCAGTTACTGGTCCGGCGAGCAGTACTTC.